This T cell receptor (beta chain) was found in a study of T cell repertoires in ileal Crohn's disease. Produced via immunoSEQ multiplex PCR; TCRdb's table is partial and in-frame only. The data contain approximately 3,800 clones, about 79% of them singletons. The CDR3 consists of 15 residues. Germline V gene data show CDR1 as MNHEY and CDR2 as SMNVEV (reference sequence). Trimming took 5 bases from V and 1 from J, leaving 15 bases between them. This TCR was sampled from an adult with Crohn's disease. The specimen was ileal tissue. The J gene is TRBJ2-7, the V gene TRBV27, with D possibly being TRBD1 (5 bases). CDR3 in DNA: TGTGCCAGCAGTCCCGACAGCCCCTGGTCCTACGAGCAGTACTTC. It is translated as CASSPDSPWSYEQYF.